Presented here are 4 T cell receptor beta chains from one specimen sequenced in a study of T cell changes during pregnancy in multiple sclerosis. Data came from immunoSEQ multiplex PCR; TCRdb stores just in-frame clones and leaves some out. The sample consists of 66,000 or so clones, about 87% of them appearing once. This specimen consisted of peripheral blood, obtained in the first trimester of pregnancy. These receptors were taken from a female donor in good health, enrolled as a control in a pregnancy study.

V and J are TRBV18 and TRBJ1-2, with D unresolved. CDR1 and CDR2 (germline): KGHSH, LQKENI. V was clipped by 0 bases and J by 0 bases, with 8 bases between them. The CDR3 spans 15 residues. CDR3 residues: CASSPPGVTNYGYTF. CDR3 in DNA: TGTGCCAGCTCACCACCTGGAGTTACTAACTATGGCTACACCTTC.

This chain joins TRBV19 and TRBJ1-2, with D unresolved. This CDR3 contains 15 residues. Per germline, CDR1 LNHDA and CDR2 SQIVND (reference sequence). With 1 base removed from V and 3 bases from J, the gap between germline ends came to 12 bases. The CDR3 DNA reads as TGTGCCAGTAGTATAGGCTCCTTCGGGGACTATGGCTACACCTTC. It encodes CASSIGSFGDYGYTF.

This clone was observed a handful of times. The chain couples TRBV19 to TRBJ1-1; weak D call: TRBD1 (6 bases). V gave up 5 bases and J gave up 5 bases, with 12 bases separating them. CDR1 and CDR2 (germline): LNHDA, SQIVND (reference sequence). The CDR3 is 13 residues long. The CDR3 nucleotides read TGTGCCAGTAGTGCAGGGGTAGGGACTGAAGCTTTCTTT. It is translated as CASSAGVGTEAFF. The full variable domain, completed using reference TRBV19 and TRBJ1-1, is DGGITQSPKYLFRKEGQNVTLSCEQNLNHDAMYWYRQDPGQGLRLIYYSQIVNDFQKGDIAEGYSVSREKKESFPLTVTSAQKNPTAFYLCASSAGVGTEAFFGQGTRLTVV.

V is TRBV4-3 and J is TRBJ2-1, with 10 bases that match TRBD2. CDR1 and CDR2 from the germline V gene are LGHNA and YSLEER. The CDR3 length is 15 residues. J gave up 6 bases and V 4 bases, and 6 bases lay outside the gene matches. CDR3 protein: CASSLTSGGANEQFF. The CDR3 bases are TGCGCCAGCAGCCTAACCAGCGGGGGGGCCAATGAGCAGTTCTTC.